This T cell receptor (beta chain) emerged from a study of T-cell reconstitution after alpha-beta-depleted transplantation in children. Germline V gene sequence: CDR1 LGHDT, CDR2 YNNKEL (reference sequence). The CDR3 runs 16 residues. Trimming cost V 0 bases and J 1 base, with 13 bases left between them. Whole-study results and caveats: Among T cells one year after transplant, newly produced cells accounted for most counts and diversity. Diversity of TCRbeta at day 60 was high in some patients, arising from surviving recipient T cells and thymic progenitors. After transplant, at about two months, alpha-beta T cells were reportedly derived from several hundred expanded graft clones.

This clonotype showed up many times. The antigen is unknown. This sample's TCRbeta library carried unique molecular identifier barcodes. TCRdb ran MiXCR on the PCR reads and lists one entry per CDR3 protein. The top ten hold around 4.5% of the sample, which has some 830,000 distinct CDR3 sequences, 15% to 20% seen once. The sequence derives from a male patient aged 10-17 years who had a stem cell transplant for acute lymphoblastic leukemia, so the T cells may come from the graft donor. The sequencing used PBMCs, mostly from graft donor cells, collected 360 days after TCRalphabeta/CD19-depleted stem cell transplant. This chain uses TRBV3-1 with TRBJ2-7; D is undetermined. The CDR3 sequence: CASSQDQAWISYEQYF. CDR3 DNA: TGTGCCAGCAGCCAAGATCAGGCCTGGATTTCCTACGAGCAGTACTTC.